This entry describes one T cell receptor (beta chain). This record belongs to a study of blood T cell repertoires in COVID-19. Across the study: Some COVID-19 samples were acute and others convalescent; all came from the United States, Italy and Spain. Nucleic acid was either cDNA or gDNA, and it came from T cells, B-cell-depleted T cells, or PBMCs.

Germline V gene sequence: CDR1 SGDLS, CDR2 YYNGEE. CDR3 length: 16 amino acids. Trimming cost V 0 bases and J 0 bases, with 10 bases left between them. Authors' data handling: Amplification from reference gene primers served as the basis for estimated nucleated cell counts. Profiling relied on immunoSEQ multiplex PCR, and the TCRdb table lists in-frame clones only, not all of them. V and J calls and clone size are given by that table; D and trimming were obtained from the DNA. The data hold 350,000 to 400,000 clones, with roughly 90% observed a single time. Recruits, aged roughly 18 to 100 years, lived in 20 to 30 US areas.

This chain joins TRBV9 and TRBJ1-3; D remains unclear. The receptor was derived from a woman between 25 and 40 years old with acute COVID-19. Sequenced material: PBMCs or T cells enriched from blood (not recorded which). This CDR3 is CASSVVGEGSGNTIYF. The CDR3 bases are TGTGCCAGCAGCGTAGTTGGGGAGGGCTCTGGAAACACCATATATTTT.